This section outlines one T cell receptor beta chain sequence together with its context. Template material for amplifying TCR beta CDR3 regions consisted of RNA transcripts. TCR CDR3 underwent first-round RT-PCR with the HTBI primer set. One entry per CDR3 protein results from TCRdb running MiXCR on the multiplex PCR reads. The sample contains approximately 600,000 distinct CDR3 sequences, about a sixth of which appear only once. The data belong to a study of T cells in Graves' hyperthyroidism and ophthalmopathy. The specimen sequenced was blood. This clonotype originated in a woman aged 25-40 years with Graves' hyperthyroidism.

CDR3 amino acids: CASSLHTGVTAGELFF. The DNA for the CDR3 is TGTGCCAGCAGCTTACATACAGGGGTTACGGCCGGGGAGCTGTTTTTT. The chain has TRBV7-2 and TRBJ2-2; 7 bases are a match to TRBD1. The V and J ends lost 2 bases and 6 bases, in that order; junction bases with no gene match: 9. Germline assignment: CDR1 SGHTA and CDR2 FQGNSA. The CDR3 loop spans 16 amino acids.